This T cell receptor beta chain was sequenced for a study of memory CD4+ T cells and cytomegalovirus serostatus (dated by TCRdb to between 2018 and 2021). With respect to the entire study: A total of roughly 33 healthy Belgian adults, of whom 9 were CMV seropositive and 24 were CMV seronegative, were included in the cohort. To replicate a published TCR-based CMV serostatus classifier, the study sequenced CD4+ memory TCRbeta repertoires from a Belgian cohort whose cytomegalovirus serostatus was known. General conclusions and limits of the study: Only CD4+CD45RO+ memory cells were sequenced, in contrast to the original study, in which naive and memory CD4+ and CD8+ populations were covered. CMV serostatus prediction reached a median bootstrapped AUC of 0.95 with the original framework and 0.85 to 0.91 with a US-trained random forest. The results were interpreted as suggesting that the CMV-associated TCR signature is mostly present in the CD4+ memory repertoire. The original-framework classifier achieved a median bootstrapped AUC of around 0.95 with a 95% CI of 0.76-1.00 on the Belgian cohort. Of around 160 previously reported CMV-associated TCRbeta sequences, approximately 70 appeared in the CD4+ memory repertoires, each in one to five individuals.

In its sample, this clone was seen once. Its antigen is still unknown. Qualities for individual bases were not recorded, and no much larger clone is one base off. For CDR1 and CDR2, the germline V gene lists ENHRY and SYGVKD. A distance of 16 bases separates the germline ends of V and J, which lose 9 bases and 1 base respectively. Counted from cysteine to phenylalanine, this CDR3 has 16 amino acids. Only CDR3 DNA is held: 48 bases, read in frame from base 1. Single viable CD3+CD4+CD8-CD45RO+ cells were sorted as memory CD4+ T cells on a FACSAria II. CMV serostatus was determined with a Roche Elecsys assay detecting serum IgG against CMV pp150, pp28, p38 and p52. After thawing, total CD4+ T cells were enriched by positive selection with CD4 magnetic microbeads. The samples came from a separate study whose specific focus was interrogating the CD4+ T cell memory repertoire. Peripheral blood mononuclear cells were isolated and cryopreserved according to standard operating procedures, and serum was kept at -80 degrees C. The staining used CD3-PerCP (BW264/56), CD4-APC (RPA-T4), CD45RO-PE (UCHT1) and CD8-Pacific Orange (3B5) antibodies, and Sytox blue was used to exclude non-viable cells.

Genomic DNA was extracted from sorted cells with the Quick-DNA Microprep Kit. TCRbeta DNA was amplified with the immunoSEQ hsTCRbeta kit following the manufacturer's protocol. TCRbeta libraries were sequenced on an Illumina MiSeq instrument. Per the source publication's procedure: Removing out-of-frame sequences left 2 million to 2.5 million distinct TCRbeta sequences, an average of about 70,000 per individual. Each individual was scored using the number of 150 to 200 previously reported CMV-associated TCRbeta sequences that the individual carried and the total number of productive distinct TCRbeta sequences. A beta-binomial model was reimplemented in Python, and scikit-learn random forests with default parameters were trained on US cohort data. Classifier performance on the Belgian cohort was reported as the median AUC with percentile confidence intervals calculated over 10,000 bootstrap iterations. TCRdb provides this immuneACCESS table in a form limited to in-frame rearrangements. Some clones are lacking; in checked studies, under half of them reflect an unresolved V gene, and why the rest are absent is not known. The V and J calls and the clone size are those of that table, but D and trimming were determined from the DNA. The sample includes 50,000 or so clones, with less than 85% observed a single time. Approximately 0.82% of the sample lies in the top ten.

Sequencing was done on a sample of memory CD4+ T cells from blood. This sequence was found in an adult in good health and CMV-seronegative. The rearrangement combines TRBV10-3 with TRBJ2-6; too little of a D gene remains to name it. The DNA reads TGTGCCATACCGGCGCGCCCGCTTTCTGGGGCCAACGTCCTGACTTTC. This translates into CAIPARPLSGANVLTF.